This T cell receptor (beta chain) was recovered during a study of cytomegalovirus exposure and HLA in healthy donors. Study-wide points: The classifier reportedly diagnosed cytomegalovirus status with high specificity and sensitivity.

Details on this clone: Antigen specificity is unknown.

The study drew the donors from its roughly 120-subject validation cohort, separate from the roughly 670-subject first cohort. This CDR3 has 15 amino acids. CDR1 and CDR2 from the germline V gene are MNHNS and SASEGT. The trim removed 3 bases at V and 5 bases at J, leaving 7 bases unmatched. Clones were sequenced by immunoSEQ multiplex PCR, and TCRdb holds only the in-frame ones, with some missing. The data contain over 250,000 clones, approximately 86% of them seen just once; the ten biggest clones take up about 1%. This TCR came from a woman aged 18-29 years in good health and CMV-seronegative. The gene calls are TRBV6-1 and TRBJ2-5, with 9 bases fitting TRBD2. The sequenced sample was PBMCs. The CDR3 reads CASSESAGGQETQYF. As DNA, the CDR3 is TGTGCCAGCAGTGAGAGCGCGGGGGGGCAGGAGACCCAGTACTTC.